A selection of T cell receptor beta chains follows, all from one sample in a study of blood T cell repertoires in COVID-19. The method was immunoSEQ multiplex PCR; TCRdb's version includes in-frame clones alone and lacks a portion of them. Among approximately 210,000 clones, around 88% were seen once, and the ten largest hold about 8.9%. Material: peripheral blood. These receptors were obtained from a woman aged 50 to 60 with acute or convalescent COVID-19. Both conserved end residues are trimmed from each CDR3.

ASSSLPGQRPHGYT	TRBV27	TRBJ1-2	14
ASSDTSGQPQH	TRBV28	TRBJ1-5	11
ATTRGTSVNTGELF	TRBV10-3	TRBJ2-2	14
ASSPPGGLGYEQY	TRBV28	TRBJ2-7	13
ASSLPPGSNQPQH	TRBV6-5	TRBJ1-5	13
ASSLGAGERVTEAF	TRBV5-5	TRBJ1-1	14
ASSLGDSSAYEQY	TRBV6-5	TRBJ2-7	13
ASSNRDREETQY	TRBV5-4	TRBJ2-5	12
ASTVRIGAGYEQY	TRBV6-5	TRBJ2-7	13
ASSYSGSPSTDTQY	TRBV6-5	TRBJ2-3	14
ASSTGTVYGYT	TRBV28	TRBJ1-2	11
SVGGQVNEKLF	TRBV29-1	TRBJ1-4	11
ASSPRGSSYNEQF	TRBV11-2	TRBJ2-1	13